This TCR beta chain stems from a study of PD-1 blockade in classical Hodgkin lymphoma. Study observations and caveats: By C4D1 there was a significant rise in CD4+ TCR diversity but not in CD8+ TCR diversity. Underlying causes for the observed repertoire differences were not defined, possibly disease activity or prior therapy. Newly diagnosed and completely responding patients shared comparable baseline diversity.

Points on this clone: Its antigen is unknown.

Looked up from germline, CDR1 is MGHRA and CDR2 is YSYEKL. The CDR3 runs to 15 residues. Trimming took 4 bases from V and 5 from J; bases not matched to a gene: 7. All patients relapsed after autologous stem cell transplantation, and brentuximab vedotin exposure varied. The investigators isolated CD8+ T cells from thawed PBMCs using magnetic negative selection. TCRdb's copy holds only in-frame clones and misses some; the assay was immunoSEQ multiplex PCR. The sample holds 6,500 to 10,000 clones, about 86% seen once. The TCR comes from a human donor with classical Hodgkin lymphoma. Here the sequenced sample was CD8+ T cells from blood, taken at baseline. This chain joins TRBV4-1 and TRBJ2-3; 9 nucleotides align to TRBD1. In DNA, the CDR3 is TGCGCCAGCAGCCCCCCCGGACAGGGGATAGATACGCAGTATTTT. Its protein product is CASSPPGQGIDTQYF.